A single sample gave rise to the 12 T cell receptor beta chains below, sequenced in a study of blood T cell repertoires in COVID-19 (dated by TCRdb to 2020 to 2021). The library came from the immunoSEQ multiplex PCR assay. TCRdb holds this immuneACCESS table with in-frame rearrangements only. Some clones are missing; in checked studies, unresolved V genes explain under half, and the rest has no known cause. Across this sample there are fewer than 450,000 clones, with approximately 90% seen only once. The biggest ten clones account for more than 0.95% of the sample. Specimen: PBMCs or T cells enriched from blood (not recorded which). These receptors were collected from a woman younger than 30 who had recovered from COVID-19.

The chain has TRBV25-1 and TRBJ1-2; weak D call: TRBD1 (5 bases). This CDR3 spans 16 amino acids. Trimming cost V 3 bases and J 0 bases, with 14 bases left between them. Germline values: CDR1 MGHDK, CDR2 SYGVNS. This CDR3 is CASSEGGTEPNYGYTF. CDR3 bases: TGTGCCAGCAGTGAGGGGGGGACGGAACCTAACTATGGCTACACCTTC.

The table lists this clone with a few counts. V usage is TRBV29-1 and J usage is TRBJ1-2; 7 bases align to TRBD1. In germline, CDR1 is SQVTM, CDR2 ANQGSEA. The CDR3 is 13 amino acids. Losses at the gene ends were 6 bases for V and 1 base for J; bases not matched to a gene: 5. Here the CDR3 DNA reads TGCAGCGTCGTCCAGGGGGGTAACTATGGCTACACCTTC. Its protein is CSVVQGGNYGYTF. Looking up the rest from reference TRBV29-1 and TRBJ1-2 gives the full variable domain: SAVISQKPSRDICQRGTSLTIQCQVDSQVTMMFWYRQQPGQSLTLIATANQGSEATYESGFVIDKFPISRPNLTFSTLTVSNMSPEDSSIYLCSVVQGGNYGYTFGSGTRLTVV.

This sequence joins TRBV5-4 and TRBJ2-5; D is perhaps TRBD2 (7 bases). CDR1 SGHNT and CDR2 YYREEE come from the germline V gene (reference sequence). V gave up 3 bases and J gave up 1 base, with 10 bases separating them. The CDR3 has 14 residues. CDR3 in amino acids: CASSWRGGQETQYF. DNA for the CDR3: TGTGCCAGCAGCTGGAGGGGGGGCCAAGAGACCCAGTACTTC.

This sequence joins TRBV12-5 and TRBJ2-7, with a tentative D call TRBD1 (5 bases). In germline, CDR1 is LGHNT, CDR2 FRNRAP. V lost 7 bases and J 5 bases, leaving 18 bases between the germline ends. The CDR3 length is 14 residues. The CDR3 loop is CASAFLGVFDEQYF. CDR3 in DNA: TGTGCTAGTGCCTTCCTAGGGGTTTTCGACGAGCAGTACTTC.

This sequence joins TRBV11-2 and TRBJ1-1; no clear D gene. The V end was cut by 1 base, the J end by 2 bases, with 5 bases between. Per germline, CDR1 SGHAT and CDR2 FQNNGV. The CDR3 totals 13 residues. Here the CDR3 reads CASSLGTNTEAFF. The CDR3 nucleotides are TGTGCCAGCAGCTTAGGGACTAACACTGAAGCTTTCTTT.

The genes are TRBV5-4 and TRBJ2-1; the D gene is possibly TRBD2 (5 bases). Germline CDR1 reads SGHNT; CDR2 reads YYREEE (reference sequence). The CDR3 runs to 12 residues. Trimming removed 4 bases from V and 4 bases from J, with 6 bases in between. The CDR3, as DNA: TGTGCCAGCAGCCGGGGATACAATGAGCAGTTCTTC. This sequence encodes CASSRGYNEQFF.

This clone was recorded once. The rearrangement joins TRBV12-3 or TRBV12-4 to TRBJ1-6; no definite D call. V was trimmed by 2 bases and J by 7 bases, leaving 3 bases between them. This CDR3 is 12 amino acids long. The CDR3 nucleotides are TGTGCCAGCAGTTTACGGAATTCACCCCTCCACTTT. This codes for CASSLRNSPLHF.

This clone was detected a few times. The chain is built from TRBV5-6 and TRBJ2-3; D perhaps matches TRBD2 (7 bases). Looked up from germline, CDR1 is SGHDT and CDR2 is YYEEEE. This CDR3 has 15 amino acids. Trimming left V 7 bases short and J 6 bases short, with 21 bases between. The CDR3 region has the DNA TGTGCCAGCGGATCAGGCGGGGGCACGTGGGATACGCAGTATTTT. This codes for CASGSGGGTWDTQYF.

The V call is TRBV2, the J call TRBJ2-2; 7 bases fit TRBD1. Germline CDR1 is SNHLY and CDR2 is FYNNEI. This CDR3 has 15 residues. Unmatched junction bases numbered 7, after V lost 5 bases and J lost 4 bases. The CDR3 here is CASSKGQAGTGELFF. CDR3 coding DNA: TGTGCCAGCAGTAAAGGACAGGCGGGCACCGGGGAGCTGTTTTTT.

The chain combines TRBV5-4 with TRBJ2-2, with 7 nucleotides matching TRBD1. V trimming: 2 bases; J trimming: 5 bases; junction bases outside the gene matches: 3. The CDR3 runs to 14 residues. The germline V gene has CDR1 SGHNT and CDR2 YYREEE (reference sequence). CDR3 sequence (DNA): TGTGCCAGCAGCTTCAACAGGGGAACCGGGGAGCTGTTTTTT. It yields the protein CASSFNRGTGELFF.

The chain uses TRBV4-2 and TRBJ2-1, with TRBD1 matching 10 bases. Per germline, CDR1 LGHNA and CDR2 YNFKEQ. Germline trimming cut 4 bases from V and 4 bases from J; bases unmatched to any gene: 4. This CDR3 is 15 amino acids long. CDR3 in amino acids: CASSPPGQGYNEQFF. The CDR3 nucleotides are TGTGCCAGCAGCCCCCCGGGACAGGGGTACAATGAGCAGTTCTTC.

The CDR3 loop is CASSHLMTGGMNTEAFF. Here the CDR3 DNA reads TGTGCCAGCAGCCACCTCATGACGGGGGGAATGAACACTGAAGCTTTCTTT. The gene calls are TRBV4-2 and TRBJ1-1, with D maybe TRBD1 (5 bases). This CDR3 spans 17 amino acids. Germline V lookup: CDR1 LGHNA, CDR2 YNFKEQ. V was cut by 3 bases and J by 0 bases, with 17 bases left in between.